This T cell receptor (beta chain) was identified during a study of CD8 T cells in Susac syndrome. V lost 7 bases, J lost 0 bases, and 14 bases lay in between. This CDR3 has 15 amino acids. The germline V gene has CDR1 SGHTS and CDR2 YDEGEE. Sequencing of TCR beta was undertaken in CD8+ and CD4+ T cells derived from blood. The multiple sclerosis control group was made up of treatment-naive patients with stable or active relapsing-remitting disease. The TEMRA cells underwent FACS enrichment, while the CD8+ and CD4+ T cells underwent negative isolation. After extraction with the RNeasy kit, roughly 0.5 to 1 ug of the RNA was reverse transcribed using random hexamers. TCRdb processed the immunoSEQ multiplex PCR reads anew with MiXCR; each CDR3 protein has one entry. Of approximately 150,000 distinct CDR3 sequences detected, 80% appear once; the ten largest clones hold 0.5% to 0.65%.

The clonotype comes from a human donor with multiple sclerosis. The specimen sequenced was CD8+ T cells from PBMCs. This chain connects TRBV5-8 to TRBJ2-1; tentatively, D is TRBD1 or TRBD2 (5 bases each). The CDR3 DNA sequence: TGTGCCAGCCATCCCGGGACCTCCTCCTACAATGAGCAGTTCTTC. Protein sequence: CASHPGTSSYNEQFF. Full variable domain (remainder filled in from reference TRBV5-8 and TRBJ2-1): EAGVTQSPTHLIKTRGQQATLRCSPISGHTSVYWYQQALGLGLQFLLWYDEGEERNRGNFPPRFSGRQFPNYSSELNVNALELEDSALYLCASHPGTSSYNEQFFGPGTRLTVL.